This passage covers 22 T cell receptor beta chains from one sample sequenced in a study of monozygotic twins with inflammatory bowel disease. Reanalyzing the 5' RACE reads, TCRdb keeps one entry per CDR3 protein, without DNA. Across 110,000 to 150,000 distinct CDR3 sequences, the top ten clones capture 0.95% to 1.5% of the sample. Sequencing was carried out using blood. Receptor source: a human donor with ulcerative colitis or Crohn's disease, or a healthy co-twin of an affected twin (not recorded which).

The chain is built from TRBV3-1 and TRBJ2-5; TCRdb outputs TRBD1, but without DNA this stays unchecked. Germline V gives CDR1 LGHDT, CDR2 YNNKEL (reference sequence). This CDR3 has 15 amino acids. Here the CDR3 reads CASSPAGADQETQYF.

This rearrangement joins TRBV4-1 to TRBJ1-4; TCRdb designates TRBD1, a call that cannot be tested without DNA. The germline gives CDR1 MGHRA, CDR2 YSYEKL. The CDR3 extends over 14 amino acids. The CDR3 sequence: CASSLQGGDEKLFF.

The chain uses TRBV6-5 and TRBJ1-2; the D call of TRBD1 rests on TCRdb alone, since no DNA is present to check it. In germline, CDR1 is MNHEY, CDR2 SVGAGI. The CDR3 is made up of 17 amino acids. CDR3 loop: CASTSSGTGPPAEGYTF.

The chain couples TRBV1 to TRBJ2-6; as DNA is missing, the TRBD1 call by TCRdb cannot be tested. TRBV1 counts as a pseudogene. The CDR3 contains 16 residues. The CDR3 sequence is CTPRGKTSSGANVLTF.

The genes are TRBV5-1 and TRBJ2-7; TCRdb indicates TRBD1, and absent DNA this call remains unverified. Germline V gene data show CDR1 as SGHRS and CDR2 as YFSETQ. The CDR3 is 14 residues long. CDR3 protein: CASSSGGLLYEQYF.

The gene calls are TRBV10-3 and TRBJ1-3; TCRdb's assignment of TRBD1 cannot be checked, as there is no DNA. This CDR3 spans 14 amino acids. Germline V gene lookup returns CDR1 ENHRY and CDR2 SYGVKD. CDR3 region: CAIGQGASGNTIYF.

The chain is built from TRBV11-1 and TRBJ2-3; there is no DNA to check the TCRdb D call of TRBD1. The germline CDR1 and CDR2 sequences are SGHAT and FQDESV (reference sequence). CDR3 length: 19 amino acids. CDR3 loop: CASSLPMGTGGGGTDTQYF.

The chain employs TRBV10-2 and TRBJ2-7; TCRdb designates TRBD2, a call that cannot be tested without DNA. The CDR3 is made up of 15 amino acids. Per the germline V gene, CDR1 is WSHSY and CDR2 is SAAADI. CDR3 amino acids: CASSEVAGGPYEQYF.

The chain employs TRBV5-1 and TRBJ1-1. Germline CDR1 and CDR2: SGHRS and YFSETQ. The CDR3 spans 18 residues. CDR3 protein: CASSSFSLGQVRNTEAFF. Together with reference TRBV5-1 and TRBJ1-1, the CDR3 gives the full variable domain: KAGVTQTPRYLIKTRGQQVTLSCSPISGHRSVSWYQQTPGQGLQFLFEYFSETQRNKGNFPGRFSGRQFSNSRSEMNVSTLELGDSALYLCASSSFSLGQVRNTEAFFGQGTRLTVV.

The V call is TRBV11-3, the J call TRBJ2-2; TCRdb outputs TRBD2, but without DNA this stays unchecked. Germline loops: CDR1 SGHNT, CDR2 YENEEA. The CDR3 totals 16 residues. The CDR3: CASSHTSGRITGELFF.

Here the CDR3 reads CSVGRGNQPQHF. The gene calls are TRBV20-1 and TRBJ1-5. From germline, CDR1 is DFQATT and CDR2 SNEGSKA (reference sequence). The CDR3 has 12 amino acids.

The chain has TRBV27 and TRBJ2-2; TCRdb gives TRBD1 as the D gene, but with no DNA this cannot be confirmed. This CDR3 contains 17 residues. The V gene's germline CDR1 is MNHEY and CDR2 SMNVEV (reference sequence). CDR3 in amino acids: CASSLFGQGANTGELFF.

The chain has TRBV21-1 and TRBJ1-5. TRBV21-1 is a documented pseudogene. The CDR3 totals 15 residues. CDR3 protein: CASTLQGRWNQPQHF.

The chain recombines TRBV5-1 with TRBJ2-3; there is no DNA to check the TCRdb D call of TRBD1. The CDR3 length is 16 residues. Germline lookup yields CDR1 SGHRS and CDR2 YFSETQ. The CDR3 spells CASSLEGTPSTDTQYF. The variable domain in full, with the rest retrieved from reference TRBV5-1 and TRBJ2-3, is KAGVTQTPRYLIKTRGQQVTLSCSPISGHRSVSWYQQTPGQGLQFLFEYFSETQRNKGNFPGRFSGRQFSNSRSEMNVSTLELGDSALYLCASSLEGTPSTDTQYFGPGTRLTVL.

This chain connects TRBV7-3 to TRBJ2-1; TCRdb names TRBD1, which stays unverified in the absence of DNA. This CDR3 has 15 amino acids. Germline assignment: CDR1 SGHTA and CDR2 FQGTGA. CDR3 amino acids: CASSPLGVSYNEQFF.

The chain uses TRBV9 and TRBJ1-1. Per germline, CDR1 SGDLS and CDR2 YYNGEE. There are 16 residues in the CDR3. The CDR3 is CASSPVEAPLNTEAFF.

V and J are TRBV19 and TRBJ1-6; TCRdb's D gene call, TRBD1, goes unchecked for lack of DNA. This CDR3 has 15 residues. Germline CDR1 is LNHDA and CDR2 is SQIVND (reference sequence). CDR3 protein: CASSINQGHNSPLHF. The complete variable domain, with remaining parts taken from reference TRBV19 and TRBJ1-6, reads DGGITQSPKYLFRKEGQNVTLSCEQNLNHDAMYWYRQDPGQGLRLIYYSQIVNDFQKGDIAEGYSVSREKKESFPLTVTSAQKNPTAFYLCASSINQGHNSPLHFGNGTRLTVT.

This rearrangement joins TRBV7-8 to TRBJ1-2; the TRBD1 assignment by TCRdb is unverifiable without DNA. CDR3 size: 14 residues. CDR1 SGHVS and CDR2 FQNEAQ come from the germline V gene. CDR3 amino acids: CASSFPDRLYGYTF.

J is TRBJ1-2 and V is TRBV7-2. There are 13 residues in the CDR3. Germline V CDR1 and CDR2: SGHTA, FQGNSA. The CDR3 is CASSLVAGSGYTF.

This chain joins TRBV12-3 or TRBV12-4 and TRBJ1-1; TCRdb returns TRBD1, unconfirmable since there is no DNA. The length of the CDR3 is 14 residues. The CDR3 here is CASRWGGPGTEAFF.

V is TRBV28 and J is TRBJ2-1; TCRdb's D call of TRBD1 is untestable without DNA. The CDR3 spans 17 residues. Germline V gene lookup returns CDR1 MDHEN and CDR2 SYDVKM. CDR3 loop: CASRSFGGTEIYNEQFF.

The J gene is TRBJ2-5, the V gene TRBV14. The CDR3 runs 16 residues. Germline lookup yields CDR1 SGHDN and CDR2 FVKESK. CDR3 sequence reads: CASSQEPDRYQETQYF.